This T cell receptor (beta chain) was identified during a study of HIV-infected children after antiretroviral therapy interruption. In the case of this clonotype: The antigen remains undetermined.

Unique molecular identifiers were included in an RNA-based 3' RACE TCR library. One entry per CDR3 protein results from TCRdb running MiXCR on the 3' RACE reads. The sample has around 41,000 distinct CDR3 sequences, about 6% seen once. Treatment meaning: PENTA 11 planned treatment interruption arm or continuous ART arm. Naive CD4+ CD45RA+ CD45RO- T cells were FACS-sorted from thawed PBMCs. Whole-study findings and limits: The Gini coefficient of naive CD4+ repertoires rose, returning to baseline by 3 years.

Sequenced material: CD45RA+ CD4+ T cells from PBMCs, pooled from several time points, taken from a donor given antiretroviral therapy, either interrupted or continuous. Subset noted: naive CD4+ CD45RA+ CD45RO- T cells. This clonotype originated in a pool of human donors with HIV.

For the CDR3, the DNA is TGTGCCAGCAGCATGGGACTAGCGGGAGGATTCCTGACAGATACGCAGTATTTT. Protein: CASSMGLAGGFLTDTQYF. V usage is TRBV5-6 and J usage is TRBJ2-3; TRBD2 matches at 15 bases. This CDR3 contains 18 residues. In germline, CDR1 is SGHDT, CDR2 YYEEEE. V was clipped by 4 bases and J by 3 bases; unmatched bases: 9.